This TCR beta chain appears in the sequencing data of a study of control samples from healthy donors and cancer patients. The V end was cut by 6 bases, the J end by 3 bases, with 11 bases between. The CDR3 runs to 13 residues. Some clones are missing from TCRdb's copy, which holds only in-frame ones; the method was immunoSEQ multiplex PCR. The sample lists tens of thousands of clones; more than 85% were seen once. This sequence originates from a man aged 30 to 39 with colorectal cancer. The specimen sequenced was PBMCs. The V call is TRBV12-3 or TRBV12-4, the J call TRBJ1-1; no reliable D call. CDR3 nucleotides: TGTGCCAGCAGCCCCCTGGGGTACACTGAAGCTTTCTTT. Its protein is CASSPLGYTEAFF.